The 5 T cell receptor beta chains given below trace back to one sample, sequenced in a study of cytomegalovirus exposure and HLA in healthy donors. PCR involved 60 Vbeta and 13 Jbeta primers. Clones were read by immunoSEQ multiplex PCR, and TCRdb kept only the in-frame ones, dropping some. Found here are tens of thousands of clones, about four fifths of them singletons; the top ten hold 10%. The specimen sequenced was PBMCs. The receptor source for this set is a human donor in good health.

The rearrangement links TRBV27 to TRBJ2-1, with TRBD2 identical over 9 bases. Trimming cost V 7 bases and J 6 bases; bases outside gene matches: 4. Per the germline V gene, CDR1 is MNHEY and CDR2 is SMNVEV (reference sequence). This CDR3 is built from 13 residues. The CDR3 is CASMGSGGNEQFF. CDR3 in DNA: TGTGCCAGCATGGGTAGCGGGGGCAATGAGCAGTTCTTC.

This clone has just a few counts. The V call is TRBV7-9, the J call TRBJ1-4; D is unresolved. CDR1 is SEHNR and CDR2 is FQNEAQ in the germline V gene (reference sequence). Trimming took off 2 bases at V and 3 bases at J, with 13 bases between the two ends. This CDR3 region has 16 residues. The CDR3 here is CASSLYTSAANEKLFF. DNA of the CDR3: TGTGCCAGCAGCTTATATACATCGGCGGCTAATGAAAAACTGTTTTTT.

This CDR3 reads CASSQDVQGARKLFF. The CDR3 DNA is TGCGCCAGCAGCCAAGATGTGCAGGGGGCGAGAAAACTGTTTTTT. The chain uses TRBV4-3 and TRBJ1-4; 8 bases are shared with TRBD1. Germline V gene sequence: CDR1 LGHNA, CDR2 YSLEER. The CDR3 is 15 residues long. Unmatched junction bases numbered 7, after V lost 0 bases and J lost 10 bases.

CDR3 nucleotides: TGTGCCAGCAGCCCCTGGGGGGAGTCACCCCTCCACTTT. Translated, it gives CASSPWGESPLHF. The rearrangement joins TRBV14 to TRBJ1-6; tentative D call: TRBD1 (5 bases). Trimming pared 4 bases from V and 10 bases from J, leaving 11 bases between. CDR1 is SGHDN, CDR2 FVKESK, per germline. This CDR3 has 13 residues. Drawing the rest from reference TRBV14 and TRBJ1-6, the complete variable domain is EAGVTQFPSHSVIEKGQTVTLRCDPISGHDNLYWYRRVMGKEIKFLLHFVKESKQDESGMPNNRFLAERTGGTYSTLKVQPAELEDSGVYFCASSPWGESPLHFGNGTRLTVT.

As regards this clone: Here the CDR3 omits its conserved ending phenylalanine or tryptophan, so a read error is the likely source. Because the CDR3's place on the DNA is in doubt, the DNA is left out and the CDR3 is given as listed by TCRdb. The CDR3 sequence: CASSPDRA. The chain carries TRBV19 and TRBJ1-1; the D call of TRBD1 is as the table states it, not checked on the DNA. Germline V gene lookup returns CDR1 LNHDA and CDR2 SQIVND (reference sequence). The CDR3 is 8 amino acids long, termini counted.